The 18 T cell receptor beta chains below all came from one sample that was sequenced in a study of OX40 agonist ivuxolimab in advanced cancers. Produced via immunoSEQ multiplex PCR; TCRdb's table is partial and in-frame only. The sample lists more than 65,000 clones, about 91% occurring once. The starting material was CD4+ or CD8+ T cells sorted from blood, obtained in a trial of the OX40 agonist ivuxolimab. The receptors come from an adult with an advanced solid tumor such as melanoma, head and neck, liver or kidney cancer.

The chain carries TRBV2 and TRBJ1-1; 10 bases are a match to TRBD1. After removal of 5 bases from V and 5 bases from J, the junction contained 5 bases not matched to a gene. The CDR3 covers 14 residues. The V gene's germline CDR1 is SNHLY and CDR2 FYNNEI. The CDR3 here is CASSRTGGITEAFF. The CDR3 coding sequence is TGTGCCAGCAGTAGGACAGGGGGTATAACTGAAGCTTTCTTT.

The chain is built from TRBV5-4 and TRBJ2-5; unclear D gene. Germline CDR1 reads SGHNT; CDR2 reads YYREEE (reference sequence). CDR3 length equals 13 residues. Trimming shortened V by 0 bases and J by 7 bases, and 10 bases separated the two germline ends. The DNA for the CDR3 is TGTGCCAGCAGCTTGGAGTCCGTTGGGACCCAGTACTTC. Amino acids: CASSLESVGTQYF. Together with reference TRBV5-4 and TRBJ2-5, the CDR3 gives the full variable domain: ETGVTQSPTHLIKTRGQQVTLRCSSQSGHNTVSWYQQALGQGPQFIFQYYREEENGRGNFPPRFSGLQFPNYSSELNVNALELDDSALYLCASSLESVGTQYFGPGTRLLVL.

The chain recombines TRBV9 with TRBJ2-7, with TRBD2 as a possible D gene (5 bases). CDR1 SGDLS and CDR2 YYNGEE come from the germline V gene. CDR3 length: 14 residues. V was trimmed by 0 bases and J by 2 bases, leaving 9 bases between them. The CDR3, as DNA: TGTGCCAGCAGCGTAGGGACTGAACCCTACGAGCAGTACTTC. The encoded protein is CASSVGTEPYEQYF. The whole variable domain, filled in from reference TRBV9 and TRBJ2-7, reads DSGVTQTPKHLITATGQRVTLRCSPRSGDLSVYWYQQSLDQGLQFLIQYYNGEERAKGNILERFSAQQFPDLHSELNLSSLELGDSALYFCASSVGTEPYEQYFGPGTRLTVT.

The V gene is TRBV29-1, the J gene TRBJ1-1, with D unclear. CDR1 and CDR2 (germline): SQVTM, ANQGSEA. The CDR3 loop spans 11 amino acids. Trimming stripped 7 bases from V and 3 bases from J, with 9 bases between. This CDR3 is CSAEEYTEAFF. DNA for the CDR3: TGCAGCGCCGAGGAGTACACTGAAGCTTTCTTT.

V gene TRBV7-8 combines with J gene TRBJ2-1; D possibly corresponds to TRBD1 (6 bases). V shed 5 bases and J shed 0 bases, with 14 bases lying between them. The CDR3 loop spans 16 amino acids. The V gene's germline CDR1 is SGHVS and CDR2 FQNEAQ. This CDR3 is CASSPYRVSSYNEQFF. Here the CDR3 DNA reads TGTGCCAGCAGCCCATACAGGGTTAGCTCCTACAATGAGCAGTTCTTC.

The genes are TRBV27 and TRBJ2-1, with 14 bases that match TRBD2. The germline CDR1 and CDR2 sequences are MNHEY and SMNVEV (reference sequence). This CDR3 is 16 amino acids long. The trim removed 3 bases at V and 9 bases at J, leaving 7 bases unmatched. CDR3 DNA sequence: TGTGCCAGCAGTTTTCAAGGACTAGCGGGAGGAGGTGAGCAGTTCTTC. Protein: CASSFQGLAGGGEQFF.

The rearrangement links TRBV18 to TRBJ1-6, with D hard to call. Germline CDR1 KGHSH, CDR2 LQKENI. Trimming removed 3 bases from V and 7 bases from J, with 7 bases in between. The CDR3 spans 13 residues. The CDR3: CASSPAPNSPLHF. The CDR3 coding sequence is TGTGCCAGCTCACCGGCCCCGAATTCACCCCTCCACTTT.

This chain links TRBV2 with TRBJ2-3; 10 nucleotides match TRBD2. V gave up 6 bases and J gave up 2 bases; unmatched junction bases: 5. There are 15 residues in the CDR3. CDR1 SNHLY and CDR2 FYNNEI come from the germline V gene. In nucleotides, the CDR3 is TGTGCCAGCAGGGAGCGGGGGGGTAACACAGATACGCAGTATTTT. Translation: CASRERGGNTDTQYF.

The chain carries TRBV7-2 and TRBJ2-7; D is uncertain. The CDR3 has 14 residues. V dropped 2 bases and J dropped 5 bases, with 13 bases sitting between them. Looked up from germline, CDR1 is SGHTA and CDR2 is FQGNSA. The CDR3 loop reads CASSLYTVKNEQYF. DNA of the CDR3: TGTGCCAGCAGCTTATATACGGTAAAAAACGAGCAGTACTTC.

The rearrangement uses TRBV18 and TRBJ2-5; D remains ambiguous. The length of the CDR3 is 13 residues. The ends were cut back, 2 bases at V and 5 bases at J, with 9 bases in the middle. Per the germline V gene, CDR1 is KGHSH and CDR2 is LQKENI. The CDR3 sequence is CASSPVIGETQYF. The CDR3, as DNA: TGTGCCAGCTCACCAGTCATCGGGGAGACCCAGTACTTC.

The gene calls are TRBV19 and TRBJ2-2, with D perhaps matching TRBD2 (5 bases). Trimming removed 5 bases at V and 6 bases at J, with 13 bases between. This CDR3 comprises 14 residues. The V gene's germline CDR1 is LNHDA and CDR2 SQIVND (reference sequence). CDR3 in amino acids: CASSPFGVSGELFF. The DNA of the CDR3 is TGTGCCAGTAGTCCCTTCGGGGTCTCCGGGGAGCTGTTTTTT.

The V gene is TRBV5-1, the J gene TRBJ2-3, with 7 bases lining up with TRBD2. J gave up 5 bases and V 4 bases, and 10 bases lay outside the gene matches. Looked up from germline, CDR1 is SGHRS and CDR2 is YFSETQ. This CDR3 contains 15 residues. CDR3 nucleotide sequence: TGCGCCAGCAGCCTACGCGTAACGGGGGGAGATACGCAGTATTTT. Translating gives CASSLRVTGGDTQYF. Drawing the rest from reference TRBV5-1 and TRBJ2-3, the complete variable domain is KAGVTQTPRYLIKTRGQQVTLSCSPISGHRSVSWYQQTPGQGLQFLFEYFSETQRNKGNFPGRFSGRQFSNSRSEMNVSTLELGDSALYLCASSLRVTGGDTQYFGPGTRLTVL.

The chain recombines TRBV11-3 with TRBJ2-4, with 9 bases identical to TRBD2. Per the germline V gene, CDR1 is SGHNT and CDR2 is YENEEA. V trimming: 5 bases; J trimming: 2 bases; junction bases outside the gene matches: 16. The CDR3 has 19 residues. The CDR3 protein is CASSLGASGMKGSKNIQYF. The CDR3 DNA follows: TGTGCCAGCAGCCTCGGGGCTAGCGGGATGAAGGGGTCCAAAAACATTCAGTACTTC.

The rearrangement links TRBV27 to TRBJ2-3; D perhaps matches TRBD2 (5 bases). Trimming removed 5 bases at V and 6 bases at J, with 15 bases between. The CDR3 is 14 residues long. Germline V gene data show CDR1 as MNHEY and CDR2 as SMNVEV (reference sequence). The CDR3 loop is CASSPRTAGDTQYF. CDR3 DNA sequence: TGTGCCAGCAGTCCCAGGACTGCCGGCGATACGCAGTATTTT.

The chain has TRBV20-1 and TRBJ2-1; D is ambiguous. Germline-derived CDR1 and CDR2 are DFQATT and SNEGSKA (reference sequence). V was pared by 3 bases and J by 4 bases, with 4 bases between. The length of the CDR3 is 11 residues. The CDR3 DNA sequence: TGCAGTGCTAGTCTTTACAATGAGCAGTTCTTC. This translates into CSASLYNEQFF.

V gene TRBV10-1 combines with J gene TRBJ2-7; weak D call: TRBD2 (6 bases). The CDR3 is made up of 13 amino acids. Germline CDR1 WNHNN, CDR2 SYGVQD (reference sequence). Trimming pared 8 bases from V and 5 bases from J, leaving 16 bases between. CDR3 sequence: CASGGLRVHEQYF. CDR3 in DNA: TGCGCCAGCGGGGGACTTCGGGTCCACGAGCAGTACTTC.

The gene calls are TRBV6-5 and TRBJ1-2; TRBD1 aligns across 9 bases. With V trimmed by 7 bases and J by 7 bases, 13 bases remained unmatched. The CDR3 has 15 amino acids. Germline loops: CDR1 MNHEY, CDR2 SVGAGI. CDR3 region: CASTEARGQGIGYTF. The CDR3 DNA is TGTGCCAGCACTGAGGCCAGGGGACAGGGAATTGGCTACACCTTC.

This sequence joins TRBV6-5 and TRBJ2-2, with 9 bases that match TRBD2. The CDR3 sequence is 15 residues long. Trimming at V came to 4 bases and at J to 4 bases, leaving 4 bases not matched to a gene. Per the germline V gene, CDR1 is MNHEY and CDR2 is SVGAGI. The CDR3 DNA is TGTGCCAGCAGTTTTAGCGGGGGATCCACCGGGGAGCTGTTTTTT. Amino acid sequence: CASSFSGGSTGELFF.